Listed below are T cell receptor beta chains from one sample, sequenced in a study of OX40 agonist ivuxolimab in advanced cancers. Sequenced by immunoSEQ multiplex PCR; TCRdb stores in-frame clones only, minus some. The sample lists 75,000 to 100,000 clones, under 85% occurring once. The source material was CD4+ or CD8+ T cells sorted from blood, sampled in a trial of the OX40 agonist ivuxolimab. The receptor set was obtained from an adult with an advanced solid tumor such as melanoma, head and neck, liver or kidney cancer. CDR3s include the opening cysteine and the closing phenylalanine or tryptophan. D genes are given only for firm matches. Clone size, where shown, is once, few, many, or a class for clones that have expanded.

abundance	v_gene	d_gene	j_gene	CDR3aa	CDR3nt
NA	TRBV7-9	TRBD1	TRBJ2-7	CASSLVQGAAYEQYF	TGTGCCAGCAGCTTAGTTCAGGGGGCTGCGTACGAGCAGTACTTC
NA	TRBV27	NA	TRBJ1-5	CASSLTGFSANQPQHF	TGTGCCAGCAGTTTAACAGGATTCTCGGCCAATCAGCCCCAGCATTTT
NA	TRBV23-1	TRBD1	TRBJ1-5	CASIHRGGQPQHF	TGCGCCAGCATACACAGGGGAGGTCAGCCCCAGCATTTT
NA	TRBV27	TRBD2	TRBJ2-1	CASSLAGAYNEQFF	TGTGCCAGCAGTTTGGCGGGGGCCTACAATGAGCAGTTCTTC
few	TRBV18	NA	TRBJ2-7	CASQAPQGFSEQYF	TGTGCCAGCCAAGCCCCGCAGGGTTTTAGCGAGCAGTACTTC
NA	TRBV2	NA	TRBJ2-2	CASSFTQGGLFF	TGTGCCAGCAGTTTCACCCAAGGGGGGCTGTTTTTT
NA	TRBV5-1	NA	TRBJ1-1	CASSSWTDTEAFF	TGCGCCAGCAGCTCTTGGACAGACACTGAAGCTTTCTTT
NA	TRBV10-3	TRBD1	TRBJ1-1	CAISQGAGTEAFF	TGTGCCATCAGCCAGGGGGCCGGGACTGAAGCTTTCTTT
NA	TRBV5-8	TRBD1	TRBJ2-2	CASRSGTGRTGELFF	TGTGCCAGCAGGTCCGGGACAGGTCGAACCGGGGAGCTGTTTTTT
NA	TRBV10-3	TRBD2	TRBJ2-1	CAISAGGAGAYNEQFF	TGTGCCATTTCCGCTGGTGGAGCGGGGGCCTACAATGAGCAGTTCTTC
NA	TRBV7-9	NA	TRBJ1-1	CASSSSGNTEAFF	TGTGCCAGCAGCTCCTCAGGGAACACTGAAGCTTTCTTT
NA	TRBV19	TRBD1	TRBJ1-6	CASSIDPDRVDNSPLHF	TGTGCCAGTAGTATAGACCCCGACAGGGTGGACAATTCACCCCTCCACTTT
few	TRBV19	NA	TRBJ1-4	CASSPPRVSTNEKLFF	TGTGCCAGTAGTCCACCCAGGGTCTCAACTAATGAAAAACTGTTTTTT
NA	TRBV5-4	NA	TRBJ1-1	CASSFGPEAFF	TGTGCCAGCAGCTTCGGCCCTGAAGCTTTCTTT
NA	TRBV6-4	TRBD2	TRBJ2-5	CASSDSGVLAGVVETQYF	TGTGCCAGCAGTGACTCGGGGGTACTAGCGGGAGTGGTAGAGACCCAGTACTTC
NA	TRBV5-8	NA	TRBJ1-2	CASSLVQVHSVSYGYTF	TGTGCCAGCAGCTTGGTGCAGGTCCATAGCGTTAGCTATGGCTACACCTTC
NA	TRBV7-9	NA	TRBJ1-2	CASSLGNYGYTF	TGTGCCAGCAGCTTGGGCAACTATGGCTACACCTTC
NA	TRBV6-7	NA	TRBJ2-4	CASSYSERTKNIQYF	TGTGCCAGCAGTTACTCGGAACGGACAAAAAACATTCAGTACTTC
NA	TRBV30	NA	TRBJ2-6	CAWSGPRAGANVLTF	TGTGCCTGGAGTGGTCCGCGGGCTGGGGCCAACGTCCTGACTTTC
NA	TRBV5-6	NA	TRBJ2-5	CASSSYRVQETQYF	TGTGCCAGCAGCTCCTACAGGGTCCAAGAGACCCAGTACTTC
once	TRBV2	TRBD1	TRBJ2-3	CASSPRAGGLSTDTQYF	TGTGCCAGCAGCCCAAGGGCAGGGGGCTTGTCGACAGATACGCAGTATTTT
NA	TRBV6-5	NA	TRBJ2-7	CASSPEAGEQYF	TGTGCCAGCAGCCCGGAAGCGGGTGAGCAGTACTTC
few	TRBV4-2	NA	TRBJ1-1	CASSLGGDAEAFF	TGTGCCAGCAGCCTGGGGGGAGACGCTGAAGCTTTCTTT
NA	TRBV5-1	TRBD2	TRBJ2-3	CASSRVAGSTDTQYF	TGCGCCAGCAGCAGGGTAGCGGGGTCCACAGATACGCAGTATTTT
NA	TRBV7-8	NA	TRBJ1-5	CASSFPVRHF	TGTGCCAGCAGCTTCCCAGTGAGGCATTTT
once	TRBV5-5	TRBD1	TRBJ2-7	CASVPLTGGDSYEQYF	TGTGCCAGCGTCCCTCTTACAGGGGGAGACTCCTACGAGCAGTACTTC
once	TRBV5-1	TRBD1	TRBJ1-4	CASSSGTGGVEKLFF	TGCGCCAGCAGCTCGGGGACAGGGGGTGTTGAAAAACTGTTTTTT
NA	TRBV9	NA	TRBJ1-3	CASSPRQGSGNTIYF	TGTGCCAGCAGCCCACGACAAGGGTCGGGAAACACCATATATTTT
NA	TRBV5-1	NA	TRBJ2-5	CASSRYPVGRSTLAETQYF	TGCGCCAGCAGCCGTTACCCGGTGGGGCGGTCTACTTTGGCGGAGACCCAGTACTTC
NA	TRBV2	TRBD1	TRBJ2-7	CASSAGGREQYF	TGTGCCAGCAGCGCAGGGGGCCGCGAGCAGTACTTC
few	TRBV6-1	NA	TRBJ1-2	CASGRTTPGYTF	TGTGCCAGCGGACGGACAACACCTGGCTACACCTTC
NA	TRBV30	NA	TRBJ1-1	CAWSVYSNTEAFF	TGTGCCTGGAGTGTATATTCGAACACTGAAGCTTTCTTT
NA	TRBV11-2	NA	TRBJ2-7	CASSFNSATSYEQYF	TGTGCCAGCAGCTTTAACAGCGCCACATCCTACGAGCAGTACTTC
NA	TRBV11-2	NA	TRBJ1-1	CASSFLLRTDPEAFF	TGTGCCAGCAGCTTCCTACTTCGGACAGACCCTGAAGCTTTCTTT
once	TRBV21-1	NA	TRBJ2-3	CASSKAGERTDTQYF	TGTGCCAGCAGTAAAGCGGGAGAGAGGACAGATACGCAGTATTTT
once	TRBV5-1	TRBD1	TRBJ2-3	CASRDRGRADTQYF	TGCGCCAGCAGGGACAGGGGGCGCGCAGATACGCAGTATTTT
NA	TRBV11-2	TRBD1	TRBJ1-2	CASSLEGGRSYGYTF	TGTGCCAGCAGCTTAGAAGGGGGCAGGAGCTATGGCTACACCTTC
NA	TRBV6-5	NA	TRBJ2-6	CASTGGSGANVLTF	TGTGCCAGCACCGGGGGATCTGGGGCCAACGTCCTGACTTTC
NA	TRBV27	TRBD1	TRBJ1-2	CASSSRTGVYYGYTF	TGTGCCAGCAGTTCACGGACAGGGGTCTACTATGGCTACACCTTC
NA	TRBV19	NA	TRBJ2-7	CASSIGEGSYEQYF	TGTGCCAGTAGTATAGGCGAAGGCTCCTACGAGCAGTACTTC
NA	TRBV19	NA	TRBJ1-2	CASSIDPNRPGGYTF	TGTGCCAGTAGTATAGATCCGAACAGACCGGGAGGCTACACCTTC
NA	TRBV29-1	TRBD1	TRBJ1-1	CSVQQGSLTEAFF	TGCAGCGTCCAACAGGGGTCTTTAACTGAAGCTTTCTTT
NA	TRBV11-3	NA	TRBJ2-1	CASSLTGNEQFF	TGTGCCAGCAGCTTAACTGGGAATGAGCAGTTCTTC